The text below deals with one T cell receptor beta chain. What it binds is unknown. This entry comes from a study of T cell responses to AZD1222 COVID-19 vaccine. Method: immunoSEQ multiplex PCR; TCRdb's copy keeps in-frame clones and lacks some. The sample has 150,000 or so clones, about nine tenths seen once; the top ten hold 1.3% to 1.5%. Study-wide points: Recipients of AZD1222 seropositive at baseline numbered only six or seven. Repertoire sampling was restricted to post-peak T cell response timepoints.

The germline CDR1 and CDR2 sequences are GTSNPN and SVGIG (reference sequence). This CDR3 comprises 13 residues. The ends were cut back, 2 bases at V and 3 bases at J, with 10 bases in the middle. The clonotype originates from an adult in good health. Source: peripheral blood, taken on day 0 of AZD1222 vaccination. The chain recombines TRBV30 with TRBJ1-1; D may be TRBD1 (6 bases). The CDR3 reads CAWSRQGHTEAFF. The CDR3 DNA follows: TGTGCCTGGAGTCGTCAGGGGCACACTGAAGCTTTCTTT.